Listed below are T cell receptor beta chains from one sample, sequenced in a study of OX40 agonist ivuxolimab in advanced cancers. The data were produced by immunoSEQ multiplex PCR, yet TCRdb's version contains in-frame clones alone and is incomplete. The sample records 70,000 or so clones, about four fifths being singletons. The specimen comprised CD4+ or CD8+ T cells sorted from blood, sampled in a trial of the OX40 agonist ivuxolimab. These receptor sequences come from an adult with an advanced solid tumor such as melanoma, head and neck, liver or kidney cancer. Each CDR3 is given with its conserved first and last residue. A D gene is named only where the DNA matches it firmly. Size is omitted from some rows. Given values are once, few, many or a class for expanded clones.

j_gene	d_gene	v_gene	abundance	CDR3aa	CDR3nt
TRBJ2-3	NA	TRBV5-4	NA	CASSSSGRTGSRATDTQYF	TGTGCCAGCAGCTCGTCCGGGCGGACGGGATCTCGTGCCACAGATACGCAGTATTTT
TRBJ2-1	TRBD1	TRBV10-3	NA	CAISSGGSYNEQFF	TGTGCCATCAGTTCAGGGGGCTCCTACAATGAGCAGTTCTTC
TRBJ2-1	TRBD1	TRBV5-6	once	CASSRDRGVYNEQFF	TGTGCCAGCAGCCGGGACAGGGGGGTCTACAATGAGCAGTTCTTC
TRBJ2-3	TRBD2	TRBV5-8	NA	CASSLASLAGGGDTQYF	TGTGCCAGCAGCTTGGCCTCCCTAGCGGGAGGAGGTGATACGCAGTATTTT
TRBJ2-7	NA	TRBV28	NA	CASSLIGGYEQYF	TGTGCCAGCAGTTTGATAGGGGGGTACGAGCAGTACTTC
TRBJ1-5	NA	TRBV2	NA	CASRPTGNQPQHF	TGTGCCAGCAGACCCACAGGGAATCAGCCCCAGCATTTT
TRBJ1-6	NA	TRBV7-6	few	CASSSSSVGNSPLHF	TGTGCCAGCAGCTCCAGCTCGGTGGGTAATTCACCCCTCCACTTT
TRBJ2-7	NA	TRBV7-2	NA	CASTTYLEYEQYF	TGTGCCAGCACAACCTACTTGGAGTACGAGCAGTACTTC
TRBJ2-7	NA	TRBV6-1	NA	CASSEWGAGAEQYF	TGTGCCAGCAGTGAGTGGGGCGCCGGGGCCGAGCAGTACTTC
TRBJ2-5	NA	TRBV19	NA	CASSPRLGSSLEETQYF	TGTGCCAGTAGTCCTAGACTAGGATCCTCTCTGGAAGAGACCCAGTACTTC
TRBJ2-2	NA	TRBV6-5	NA	CASSYSNWGGELFF	TGTGCCAGCAGTTACTCGAACTGGGGCGGGGAGCTGTTTTTT
TRBJ2-7	TRBD2	TRBV9	NA	CASSVSGGRYEQYF	TGTGCCAGCAGCGTTAGCGGGGGGCGCTACGAGCAGTACTTC
TRBJ2-4	NA	TRBV19	NA	CASSSPGRNLAKNIQYF	TGTGCCAGTAGTAGCCCTGGGCGGAACCTAGCCAAAAACATTCAGTACTTC
TRBJ1-5	NA	TRBV6-1	NA	CASSFVGGQPQHF	TGTGCCAGCAGTTTCGTTGGCGGTCAGCCCCAGCATTTT
TRBJ1-2	TRBD1	TRBV28	few	CASGTGTGVFTF	TGTGCCAGCGGCACGGGGACAGGGGTTTTCACCTTC
TRBJ1-1	TRBD1	TRBV29-1	NA	CSAQPGQRSTEAFF	TGCAGCGCGCAACCGGGACAGAGGAGTACTGAAGCTTTCTTT
TRBJ2-7	TRBD1	TRBV27	NA	CASSSWTGLNEQYF	TGTGCCAGCAGTTCCTGGACAGGGCTCAACGAGCAGTACTTC
TRBJ2-3	TRBD1	TRBV5-1	NA	CASSFAGGGTDTQYF	TGCGCCAGCAGCTTCGCAGGGGGTGGCACAGATACGCAGTATTTT
TRBJ1-1	NA	TRBV5-1	once	CASSLRSSILNTEAFF	TGCGCCAGCAGCTTGCGAAGCTCAATCCTGAACACTGAAGCTTTCTTT
TRBJ2-5	TRBD1	TRBV5-5	NA	CASSPQDRVGETQYF	TGTGCCAGCAGCCCACAGGACAGGGTTGGAGAGACCCAGTACTTC
TRBJ2-5	TRBD2	TRBV9	NA	CASSVRPSGGPETQYF	TGTGCCAGCAGCGTACGCCCTAGCGGGGGACCAGAGACCCAGTACTTC
TRBJ2-1	TRBD2	TRBV5-1	NA	CASSSTSGRDNEQFF	TGCGCCAGCAGCTCCACTAGCGGGAGGGACAATGAGCAGTTCTTC
TRBJ1-1	NA	TRBV19	medium-sized	CASSIDTRTVNTEAFF	TGTGCCAGTAGTATAGATACCCGCACAGTGAACACTGAAGCTTTCTTT
TRBJ2-1	NA	TRBV7-2	NA	CASSLSPGRGEQFF	TGTGCCAGCAGCTTGAGTCCGGGGAGAGGTGAGCAGTTCTTC
TRBJ1-1	NA	TRBV30	few	CAWSVRENTEAFF	TGTGCCTGGAGTGTACGGGAGAACACTGAAGCTTTCTTT
TRBJ1-1	NA	TRBV5-1	NA	CASRTAEGLNTEAFF	TGCGCCAGCAGGACAGCGGAGGGTTTGAACACTGAAGCTTTCTTT
TRBJ1-2	NA	TRBV27	NA	CASSPLYSPSTGYTF	TGTGCCAGCAGTCCTCTCTACTCCCCCTCTACTGGCTACACCTTC
TRBJ2-3	NA	TRBV7-6	NA	CASSLSLAGTDTQYF	TGTGCCAGCAGCTTAAGTCTCGCCGGAACAGATACGCAGTATTTT
TRBJ2-3	TRBD2	TRBV27	once	CASRDTSGGRDTQYF	TGTGCCAGCCGTGATACTAGCGGGGGGAGAGATACGCAGTATTTT
TRBJ1-3	NA	TRBV6-5	few	CASRNGMGGNTIYF	TGTGCCAGCAGGAACGGAATGGGTGGAAACACCATATATTTT
TRBJ1-6	NA	TRBV4-1	few	CASSQQAGRDSPLHF	TGCGCCAGCAGCCAGCAGGCAGGGAGGGATTCACCCCTCCACTTT
TRBJ2-3	NA	TRBV30	NA	CAWNFGQKQDTQYF	TGTGCCTGGAACTTCGGCCAAAAACAAGATACGCAGTATTTT
TRBJ1-3	NA	TRBV28	NA	CASSLGIPLSGNTIYF	TGTGCCAGCAGTTTGGGGATACCTCTTTCTGGAAACACCATATATTTT
TRBJ1-1	NA	TRBV7-9	NA	CASSRPGGGTEAFF	TGTGCCAGCAGCCGCCCCGGTGGGGGGACTGAAGCTTTCTTT
TRBJ1-2	TRBD1	TRBV7-9	NA	CASSSSGTGVKNGYTF	TGTGCCAGCAGCTCCTCGGGGACAGGGGTTAAGAATGGCTACACCTTC
TRBJ1-2	NA	TRBV6-6	NA	CASSYQQGSYGYTF	TGTGCCAGCAGTTACCAGCAGGGTAGTTACGGCTACACCTTC
TRBJ2-1	NA	TRBV25-1	once	CASSEYRLSSYNEQFF	TGTGCCAGCAGTGAATACCGACTTTCCTCCTACAATGAGCAGTTCTTC
TRBJ1-5	NA	TRBV6-5	NA	CASTPWLNQPQHF	TGTGCCAGCACCCCGTGGCTAAATCAGCCCCAGCATTTT
TRBJ2-1	NA	TRBV4-1	NA	CASSQEIGQRYNEQFF	TGCGCCAGCAGCCAAGAGATAGGACAGCGCTACAATGAGCAGTTCTTC
TRBJ2-3	NA	TRBV5-8	few	CASSLSRVTDTQYF	TGTGCCAGCAGCTTGTCCAGGGTCACAGATACGCAGTATTTT
TRBJ2-7	TRBD1	TRBV7-9	NA	CASSLTGRGSYEQYF	TGTGCCAGCAGCTTGACAGGGCGCGGCTCCTACGAGCAGTACTTC
TRBJ2-1	NA	TRBV7-9	once	CASRGPGNEQFF	TGTGCCAGCCGAGGGCCGGGCAATGAGCAGTTCTTC
TRBJ2-7	NA	TRBV7-2	once	CASSGRDTRSYEQYF	TGTGCCAGCAGCGGCCGGGACACGAGATCCTACGAGCAGTACTTC
TRBJ2-2	NA	TRBV5-1	NA	CASSPAGFPGELFF	TGCGCCAGCAGCCCGGCAGGGTTTCCCGGGGAGCTGTTTTTT
TRBJ2-1	NA	TRBV7-2	NA	CASSLAMGEQFF	TGTGCCAGCAGCTTAGCGATGGGAGAGCAGTTCTTC
TRBJ1-2	NA	TRBV15	NA	CATSSLGKESGYTF	TGTGCCACCAGCAGCCTTGGGAAGGAAAGTGGCTACACCTTC
TRBJ2-3	NA	TRBV10-3	NA	CAISARTGTDTQYF	TGTGCCATCAGCGCCCGAACCGGCACAGATACGCAGTATTTT
TRBJ2-1	NA	TRBV7-8	NA	CASSLGSLTVDNEQFF	TGTGCCAGCAGCTTAGGGTCACTGACTGTTGATAATGAGCAGTTCTTC
TRBJ2-3	TRBD2	TRBV5-1	NA	CASSLLVSGSTDTQYF	TGCGCCAGCAGCTTGTTGGTTAGCGGGAGCACAGATACGCAGTATTTT
TRBJ1-2	NA	TRBV6-1	NA	CASSEGPTNYGYTF	TGTGCCAGCAGTGAAGGGCCGACCAACTATGGCTACACCTTC
TRBJ2-7	TRBD2	TRBV6-5	NA	CASSSGLAGTYEQYF	TGTGCCAGCAGTTCTGGACTAGCGGGCACCTACGAGCAGTACTTC
TRBJ2-7	TRBD2	TRBV4-2	NA	CASSQEVRLASEQYF	TGTGCCAGCAGCCAAGAAGTGCGACTAGCCTCCGAGCAGTACTTC